This T cell receptor beta chain is from a study of control samples from healthy donors and cancer patients. The data were produced by immunoSEQ multiplex PCR, yet TCRdb's version contains in-frame clones alone and is incomplete. The sample holds 200,000 to 250,000 clones, roughly 94% seen once. This clonotype originated in a man aged 45 to 65 in good health. Input material: blood.

CDR3 region: CASSPPKRTGRDEKLFF. CDR3 DNA: TGTGCCAGCAGTCCCCCTAAAAGGACAGGGCGGGATGAAAAACTGTTTTTT. The chain is built from TRBV27 and TRBJ1-4; 8 nucleotides line up with TRBD1. V lost 5 bases and J lost 6; bases outside the gene matches: 14. The CDR3 runs to 17 residues. CDR1 is MNHEY, CDR2 SMNVEV, per germline (reference sequence).